This T cell receptor beta chain is from a study of human T cells and chemical hapten exposure. This clonotype came up a few times. TCRdb independently ran MiXCR on the RACE reads; one entry per CDR3 protein. The sample records around 200,000 distinct CDR3 sequences, roughly a quarter being singletons. V was pared by 3 bases and J by 2 bases, with 2 bases between. The CDR3 runs 10 residues. Germline values: CDR1 DFQATT, CDR2 SNEGSKA (reference sequence). Time point reported: patch test 3, about 24 weeks after DPC sensitization. Treatment meaning: therapeutic diphenylcyclopropenone sensitization with weekly scalp DPC.

The sequence was collected from a woman between 40 and 55 years old with alopecia areata. Some clones in this sample may be carry-over from other donors' samples. This rearrangement joins TRBV20-1 to TRBJ2-7; D ambiguous. Source: whole blood, taken in connection with sensitization to the hapten diphenylcyclopropenone (DPC). CDR3 nucleotides: TGCAGTGCTAGGCCCTACGAGCAGTACTTC. Its translation: CSARPYEQYF.